These 32 T cell receptor beta chains were all obtained from the same sample, sequenced in a study of regulatory T cells in long-lasting Graves disease. Construction of TCR beta libraries relied on iRepertoire HTBI primers and on Arm-PCR targeting CDR3 regions. TCRdb reprocessed the multiplex PCR reads with MiXCR, giving one entry per CDR3 protein. The sample has about 400,000 distinct CDR3 sequences, under 25% seen once; the top ten hold about a fifth. Time point given: persistent/refractory GD, antithyroid drugs over 5 years with positive TRAb. Following extraction of RNA from PBMCs, that RNA was used to make the TCR library. This material consisted of peripheral blood mononuclear cells (PBMCs), taken when the disease was refractory, from a patient treated with antithyroid drugs. The source of these receptors is a female donor with Graves disease.

This clonotype was seen repeatedly, ten times or more. The CDR3: CASSLYRGTYEQYF. As DNA, the CDR3 is TGTGCCAGCAGCTTATATAGGGGGACCTACGAGCAGTACTTC. The J gene is TRBJ2-7, the V gene TRBV7-9; tentative D call: TRBD1 (6 bases). The CDR3 is made up of 14 amino acids. Trimming shortened V by 2 bases and J by 2 bases, and 10 bases separated the two germline ends. Germline V gene sequence: CDR1 SEHNR, CDR2 FQNEAQ (reference sequence).

Ten or more counts support this clonotype. The chain employs TRBV12-3 or TRBV12-4 and TRBJ1-2; D is unclear. V lost 2 bases to trimming and J lost 4 bases, with 8 bases between them. This CDR3 region has 13 residues. The CDR3 DNA sequence: TGTGCCAGCAGTTTACGGTCTTTCTATGGCTACACCTTC. It translates to CASSLRSFYGYTF.

This clonotype was recorded a few times. The chain has TRBV29-1 and TRBJ2-3; 10 bases are shared with TRBD2. The CDR3 spans 14 residues. Trimming at V came to 7 bases and at J to 3 bases, leaving 7 bases not matched to a gene. The V gene's germline CDR1 is SQVTM and CDR2 ANQGSEA. The CDR3 is CSAPLAGKTDTQYF. CDR3 nucleotide sequence: TGCAGCGCCCCACTAGCGGGAAAAACAGATACGCAGTATTTT.

Many counts were recorded for this clonotype. The V and J genes are TRBV2 and TRBJ1-2; D ambiguous. Deletions cut 6 bases from V and 7 bases from J, with 18 bases between. The CDR3 contains 14 residues. The germline V gene encodes CDR1 SNHLY and CDR2 FYNNEI. The CDR3 DNA reads TGTGCCAGCAGCCCCACCCCCCAGTTCGGTGGCTACACCTTC. This gives the protein CASSPTPQFGGYTF.

This clonotype was seen only a few times. This rearrangement joins TRBV7-6 to TRBJ2-7; TRBD2 might be the D (5 bases). Trimming took 7 bases from V and 1 from J, leaving 11 bases between them. Germline V gives CDR1 SGHVS, CDR2 FNYEAQ. This CDR3 is built from 13 residues. CDR3 coding DNA: TGTGCCAGCACCTCACTAGGATCCTACGAGCAGTACTTC. Translation: CASTSLGSYEQYF. Combining the CDR3 with reference TRBV7-6 and TRBJ2-7 gives the whole variable domain GAGVSQSPRYKVTKRGQDVALRCDPISGHVSLYWYRQALGQGPEFLTYFNYEAQQDKSGLPNDRFSAERPEGSISTLTIQRTEQRDSAMYRCASTSLGSYEQYFGPGTRLTVT.

This clonotype has just a few counts. The V call is TRBV5-5, the J call TRBJ1-5; D gene uncertain. Germline V gives CDR1 SGHKS, CDR2 YYEKEE (reference sequence). V lost 5 bases and J 6 bases, leaving 15 bases between the germline ends. The CDR3 consists of 14 residues. CDR3: CASSYHSQGQPQHF. CDR3 nucleotide sequence: TGTGCCAGCAGTTATCACAGCCAAGGTCAGCCCCAGCATTTT.

The J gene is TRBJ1-2, the V gene TRBV9, with 8 bases matching TRBD1. V dropped 0 bases and J dropped 1; count of bases not matched to a gene: 8. Germline V CDR1 and CDR2: SGDLS, YYNGEE. The CDR3 consists of 17 residues. The CDR3 bases are TGTGCCAGCAGCGTAGGCTTGGGACAGGACTATAACTATGGCTACACCTTC. This translates into CASSVGLGQDYNYGYTF.

This clonotype was detected a few times. The chain joins TRBV27 to TRBJ2-1; D not certain. Germline V lookup: CDR1 MNHEY, CDR2 SMNVEV (reference sequence). The CDR3 contains 16 residues. Trimming pared 0 bases from V and 2 bases from J, leaving 11 bases between. DNA for the CDR3: TGTGCCAGCAGTTTATCGACTGCGGAACCCTACAATGAGCAGTTCTTC. Translating gives CASSLSTAEPYNEQFF.

A word on this clonotype: A much larger clone differs by one base, so this may be a read error. V and J are TRBV28 and TRBJ2-7; D call uncertain. The CDR3 is made up of 13 amino acids. CDR1 and CDR2 from the germline V gene are MDHEN and SYDVKM. Written as DNA, the CDR3 is TGTGCCAGCAGTTACAGCCCCATTTACGAGCAGTGCTTC. Amino acid sequence: CASSYSPIYEQCF. Together with reference TRBV28 and TRBJ2-7, the CDR3 gives the full variable domain: DVKVTQSSRYLVKRTGEKVFLECVQDMDHENMFWYRQDPGLGLRLIYFSYDVKMKEKGDIPEGYSVSREKKERFSLILESASTNQTSMYLCASSYSPIYEQCFGPGTRLTVT.

This sequence joins TRBV5-1 and TRBJ2-7; TRBD1 or TRBD2 may be the D gene (5 bases each). Trimming left V 4 bases short and J 5 bases short, with 16 bases between. There are 14 residues in the CDR3. The germline gives CDR1 SGHRS, CDR2 YFSETQ. CDR3 DNA: TGCGCCAGCAGCCAGGGACGGGCGGTCCACGAGCAGTACTTC. Its protein is CASSQGRAVHEQYF.

V usage is TRBV30 and J usage is TRBJ2-7; the D is unclear. CDR3 length: 11 amino acids. V dropped 0 bases and J dropped 6 bases, with 6 bases sitting between them. Per germline, CDR1 GTSNPN and CDR2 SVGIG (reference sequence). The CDR3 region has the DNA TGTGCCTGGAGTGTAAGGGTCGAGCAGTACTTC. Translated: CAWSVRVEQYF.

V usage is TRBV5-1 and J usage is TRBJ1-6; TRBD1 aligns across 7 bases. The CDR3 totals 13 residues. Germline assignment: CDR1 SGHRS and CDR2 YFSETQ. With V trimmed by 9 bases and J by 6 bases, 6 bases remained unmatched. CDR3 region: CATREGANSPLHF. CDR3 in DNA: TGCGCCACCAGGGAGGGGGCTAATTCACCCCTCCACTTT.

This clonotype has just a few counts. The chain combines TRBV3-1 with TRBJ2-1, with TRBD2 identical over 11 bases. The junction had 2 bases not matched to a gene; V was cut back by 4 bases and J by 6 bases. CDR3 size: 14 residues. CDR1 and CDR2 (germline): LGHDT, YNNKEL (reference sequence). Written as DNA, the CDR3 is TGTGCCAGCAGCCGACTAGCGGGACGCAATGAGCAGTTCTTC. Protein product: CASSRLAGRNEQFF.

At least ten counts were recorded for this clonotype. The rearrangement joins TRBV2 to TRBJ1-5; unclear D gene. The CDR3 spans 15 residues. The germline V gene has CDR1 SNHLY and CDR2 FYNNEI. V lost 6 bases, J lost 1 base, and 13 bases lay in between. Here the CDR3 reads CASSRDGVSNQPQHF. The CDR3 DNA reads TGTGCCAGCAGCCGCGACGGGGTCAGCAATCAGCCCCAGCATTTT.

In its sample, this clonotype was seen many times. The rearrangement links TRBV6-1 to TRBJ2-5, with 8 bases aligning to TRBD1. Trimming removed 2 bases from V and 5 bases from J; junction bases left unmatched: 13. Germline V gene sequence: CDR1 MNHNS, CDR2 SASEGT. The CDR3 has 17 amino acids. Written as DNA, the CDR3 is TGTGCCAGCAGTGAATACTCGGCGACAGGGGTTGGGGAGACCCAGTACTTC. Translated, it gives CASSEYSATGVGETQYF.

V gene TRBV7-8 combines with J gene TRBJ2-1; 7 positions agree with TRBD1. The junction had 8 bases not matched to a gene; V was cut back by 5 bases and J by 4 bases. The CDR3 consists of 15 residues. From germline, CDR1 is SGHVS and CDR2 FQNEAQ. The CDR3 bases are TGTGCCAGCAGCCCGGACAGGCGCCGATACAATGAGCAGTTCTTC. This gives the protein CASSPDRRRYNEQFF. Complete variable domain (other parts from reference TRBV7-8 and TRBJ2-1): GAGVSQSPRYKVAKRGQDVALRCDPISGHVSLFWYQQALGQGPEFLTYFQNEAQLDKSGLPSDRFFAERPEGSVSTLKIQRTQQEDSAVYLCASSPDRRRYNEQFFGPGTRLTVL.

This clonotype was observed a handful of times. The V gene is TRBV10-3, the J gene TRBJ1-5; D remains unclear. The CDR3 is 13 amino acids. With 2 bases removed from V and 0 bases from J, the gap between germline ends came to 2 bases. Germline values: CDR1 ENHRY, CDR2 SYGVKD. The CDR3 loop reads CAISENSNQPQHF. CDR3 in DNA: TGTGCCATCAGTGAGAATAGCAATCAGCCCCAGCATTTT.

This clonotype appeared a single time. Here the CDR3 reads CATGTSGKDEQFF. The DNA for the CDR3 is TGTGCCACCGGGACTAGCGGAAAAGATGAGCAGTTCTTC. V is TRBV10-3 and J is TRBJ2-1; TRBD2 agrees at 11 bases. The V gene end was trimmed by 10 bases and the J gene end by 8 bases; junction bases not matched to a gene: 7. The length of the CDR3 is 13 residues. Germline CDR1 ENHRY, CDR2 SYGVKD.

On this clonotype itself: One end of the junction fails to match germline, which may point to a read error. V usage is TRBV7-7 and J usage is TRBJ1-4; no clear D gene. Germline V CDR1 and CDR2: SSHAT, FNYEAQ (reference sequence). The CDR3 consists of 16 residues. The CDR3 nucleotides read TGTGCTAGCAGCCCAGGAGGCCCTGGGACTAATGAAAAACTGTTTTTT. Encoded protein: CASSPGGPGTNEKLFF.

Ten or more counts support this clonotype. The chain recombines TRBV28 with TRBJ2-7; 7 positions match TRBD1. Germline V lookup: CDR1 MDHEN, CDR2 SYDVKM. This CDR3 contains 13 residues. J was trimmed by 4 bases and V by 6 bases; bases with no gene match: 6. CDR3 in amino acids: CASRPGGKYEQYF. CDR3 coding DNA: TGTGCCAGCAGACCAGGGGGTAAATACGAGCAGTACTTC.

The chain uses TRBV15 and TRBJ1-6, with 10 bases matching TRBD1. The CDR3 loop spans 16 amino acids. V lost 5 bases, J lost 7 bases, and 8 bases stayed unmatched. CDR1 is LNHNV and CDR2 is YYDKDF in the germline V gene (reference sequence). CDR3 sequence: CATSPIGGQGNSPLHF. The CDR3 DNA is TGTGCCACCAGCCCCATCGGGGGACAGGGGAATTCACCCCTCCACTTT.

This clonotype was recorded many times. The V call is TRBV6-2 or TRBV6-3, the J call TRBJ2-5, with a tentative D call TRBD2 (6 bases). Trimming pared 3 bases from V and 3 bases from J, leaving 8 bases between. Per the germline V gene, CDR1 is MNHEY and CDR2 is SVGEGT. This CDR3 is 13 amino acids long. The CDR3 region has the DNA TGTGCCAGCAGTTATATAGCGGAAGAGACCCAGTACTTC. It codes for CASSYIAEETQYF.

This clonotype came up a few times. J is TRBJ2-7 and V is TRBV5-1, with D possibly matching TRBD2 (6 bases). V lost 4 bases and J 1 base, leaving 15 bases between the germline ends. Germline V gives CDR1 SGHRS, CDR2 YFSETQ. The CDR3 is 15 residues long. DNA for the CDR3: TGCGCCAGCAGCCCCGTCCTCGGGGGTTCCTACGAGCAGTACTTC. Protein product: CASSPVLGGSYEQYF.

At least ten counts were recorded for this clonotype. In DNA, the CDR3 is TGTGCCAGCAGCTTGAGGGGTGGGGTGGGTGCTCAGCCCCAGCATTTT. It codes for CASSLRGGVGAQPQHF. The chain employs TRBV28 and TRBJ1-5, with D tentatively TRBD1 (5 bases). This CDR3 has 16 amino acids. V gave up 6 bases and J gave up 6 bases, with 21 bases separating them. CDR1 is MDHEN and CDR2 is SYDVKM in the germline V gene. The entire variable domain, with the rest obtained from reference TRBV28 and TRBJ1-5, is as follows: DVKVTQSSRYLVKRTGEKVFLECVQDMDHENMFWYRQDPGLGLRLIYFSYDVKMKEKGDIPEGYSVSREKKERFSLILESASTNQTSMYLCASSLRGGVGAQPQHFGDGTRLSIL.

Concerning this clonotype itself: At one boundary the junction diverges from the germline segment, which might be a read error. The rearrangement links TRBV5-6 to TRBJ2-4; TRBD2 agrees at 8 bases. Per germline, CDR1 SGHDT and CDR2 YYEEEE. This CDR3 has 13 amino acids. The CDR3 protein is CASSFPGLDLQCF. The CDR3 nucleotides are TGTGCCAGCAGCTTCCCGGGACTAGATCTTCAGTGCTTC. Looking up the rest from reference TRBV5-6 and TRBJ2-4 gives the full variable domain: DAGVTQSPTHLIKTRGQQVTLRCSPKSGHDTVSWYQQALGQGPQFIFQYYEEEERQRGNFPDRFSGHQFPNYSSELNVNALLLGDSALYLCASSFPGLDLQCFGAGTRLSVL.

The V call is TRBV12-3 or TRBV12-4, the J call TRBJ2-6, with no clear D. This CDR3 has 14 residues. V shed 7 bases and J shed 2 bases, with 9 bases lying between them. CDR3 loop: CASKVSAGANVLTF. In nucleotides, the CDR3 is TGTGCCAGCAAAGTCTCCGCTGGGGCCAACGTCCTGACTTTC.

This clonotype was observed a handful of times. This rearrangement joins TRBV10-2 to TRBJ1-5, with a tentative D call TRBD1 (5 bases). Germline CDR1 reads WSHSY; CDR2 reads SAAADI. The CDR3 totals 13 residues. V lost 6 bases to trimming and J lost 7 bases, with 13 bases between them. CDR3 DNA: TGCGCCAGCAGCGGGTCAGGGTGGCAGCCCCAGCATTTT. Translated, it gives CASSGSGWQPQHF.

This clonotype was picked up many times. V usage is TRBV2 and J usage is TRBJ1-5; no reliable D call. Germline V lookup: CDR1 SNHLY, CDR2 FYNNEI. The germline V and J ends were trimmed by 2 bases and 8 bases, with 10 bases remaining between them. CDR3 length: 13 residues. This CDR3 reads CASSESTRKPQHF. In DNA form, the CDR3 reads TGTGCCAGCAGTGAATCGACGAGGAAGCCCCAGCATTTT.

This clonotype was detected a few times. The chain links TRBV20-1 to TRBJ2-2; 12 bases are a match to TRBD2. Germline V gene sequence: CDR1 DFQATT, CDR2 SNEGSKA (reference sequence). The junction had 5 bases not matched to a gene; V was cut back by 3 bases and J by 0 bases. The CDR3 is made up of 17 amino acids. The DNA of the CDR3 is TGCAGTGCTAGTCTAGCGGGAGGGATAACGAACACCGGGGAGCTGTTTTTT. This translates into CSASLAGGITNTGELFF.

The chain joins TRBV6-2 or TRBV6-3 to TRBJ1-1; D remains ambiguous. Trimming shortened V by 6 bases and J by 0 bases, and 14 bases separated the two germline ends. This CDR3 contains 15 residues. Germline assignment: CDR1 MNHEY and CDR2 SVGEGT. The CDR3 sequence is CASRNGVYLNTEAFF. CDR3 in DNA: TGTGCCAGCAGAAATGGGGTATATTTGAACACTGAAGCTTTCTTT.

This clonotype was observed at least ten times. This chain joins TRBV28 and TRBJ2-7; TRBD2 matches 7 bases. V dropped 4 bases and J dropped 3; count of bases not matched to a gene: 12. The CDR3 consists of 16 residues. Germline V gene sequence: CDR1 MDHEN, CDR2 SYDVKM. The CDR3 sequence is CASSSLRSGVGYEQYF. The CDR3 DNA reads as TGTGCCAGCAGTTCTCTGAGAAGCGGGGTGGGCTACGAGCAGTACTTC.

This clonotype was counted at least ten times. The V and J genes are TRBV28 and TRBJ1-4; D is unresolved. Trimming left V 1 base short and J 0 bases short, with 3 bases between. CDR1 MDHEN and CDR2 SYDVKM come from the germline V gene. The CDR3 has 14 residues. Here the CDR3 DNA reads TGTGCCAGCAGTTTATCAGCAACTAATGAAAAACTGTTTTTT. It yields the protein CASSLSATNEKLFF.